The T cell receptor beta chain described here comes from a study of tumor-infiltrating lymphocytes in glioblastoma multiforme (dated by TCRdb to between 2016 and 2019). About the full investigation: Whether intratumoral genomic heterogeneity fosters TIL diversity was tested through joint investigation of somatic mutations, TIL diversity and immune response activity.

Using a modified ARM-PCR protocol with multiple V-beta primers and a C-beta primer, the team built TCRB libraries from RNA through three nested multiplex PCR rounds. TCRB-specific cDNA was synthesized from about 0.5 ug total RNA with ProtoScript II Reverse Transcriptase and a C-beta primer. The description of the TCRB libraries did not mention any unique molecular identifiers. In the third PCR, barcodes and adapters were added over about 23 cycles with Deep VentR (exo-) polymerase, and the 250-500 bp bands were then gel purified. An Illumina HiSeq 2500 generating 250 bp paired-end reads was used to sequence the TCRB libraries. Per the original workflow: Trimmomatic was used to clean reads, FLASH to merge reads, MiGEC to assign V, D and J segments, and VDJtools to perform the analysis. The Shannon-Wiener diversity index, calculated using VDJtools, was used to quantify repertoire diversity. TCRdb passed the public sequencing reads through fastp at Q25 and MiXCR, retaining productive beta sequences. Rows merge per CDR3 protein into single entries with the most common DNA and genes. These V and J calls derive from TCRdb rather than the authors' analysis. This sample is represented by 13,000 to 15,000 distinct CDR3 sequences; approximately 71% of them were singletons. Of the sample, approximately 50% is held by the ten largest clones.

General study outcomes and caveats: T cells were not sorted into functional subsets, which the authors noted as a future improvement. Clone frequencies may be distorted by RNA-based TCR sequencing because unequal numbers of TCR transcripts are carried by T cells. Only one glioblastoma patient was included in the TCR and somatic mutation analysis, limiting generalizability.

Note on this clonotype: Its antigen target is currently unknown. A read error may produce the germline difference seen at one junction end.

For each of the 9 to 10 tumor samples, the AllPrep DNA/RNA mini kit was used to purify genomic DNA and total RNA simultaneously. Every RNA sample had an RNA integrity number above 6.5 and an OD 260/280 ratio above 1.9. Measured from the cysteine to the phenylalanine, the CDR3 is 16 residues long. Just the 48-base CDR3 DNA is kept, in frame starting at base 1. Looking up the germline V gene yields CDR1 MGHRA and CDR2 YSYEKL. This clonotype originated in a male donor with glioblastoma. The sequenced sample consisted of brain tumor tissue. The sequence joins TRBV4-1 to TRBJ1-1; a tentative D call is TRBD1 (5 bases match). The nucleotides read TGCGCCGGCAGCCAAGGTCGCTACAGGCAGAACATTGAAGCTTTCTTT. It encodes CAGSQGRYRQNIEAFF.